These 25 T cell receptor beta chains were all obtained from the same sample, sequenced in a study of blood T cell repertoires in COVID-19. Sequencing was performed with immunoSEQ multiplex PCR; in TCRdb, only in-frame clones are kept and a portion is missing. Here the sample spans about 160,000 clones, roughly 80% being singletons. Sequencing used peripheral blood. Every receptor here comes from a man in his sixties with acute or convalescent COVID-19.

This chain links TRBV5-1 with TRBJ1-3; D unresolved. This CDR3 comprises 14 residues. Germline V gene lookup returns CDR1 SGHRS and CDR2 YFSETQ. The V end was cut by 6 bases, the J end by 3 bases, with 13 bases between. CDR3: CASTENSHGNTIYF. CDR3 nucleotides: TGCGCCAGCACCGAAAACAGCCATGGAAACACCATATATTTT.

This clone was seen more than once but under ten times. The J gene is TRBJ1-3, the V gene TRBV6-2 or TRBV6-3; D unclear. The CDR3 length is 16 residues. Germline lookup yields CDR1 MNHEY and CDR2 SVGEGT. V lost 5 bases, J lost 0 bases, and 14 bases lay in between. The CDR3 coding sequence is TGTGCCAGCAGTGCACCACAGCTCCTCTCTGGAAACACCATATATTTT. As protein: CASSAPQLLSGNTIYF.

The chain combines TRBV14 with TRBJ2-7; tentative D call: TRBD2 (5 bases). From germline, CDR1 is SGHDN and CDR2 FVKESK. The V end was cut by 2 bases, the J end by 3 bases, with 11 bases between. The CDR3 is 14 residues long. The CDR3: CASSQLQTNYEQYF. The CDR3 bases are TGTGCCAGCAGCCAACTTCAGACTAACTACGAGCAGTACTTC.

This chain uses TRBV18 with TRBJ1-2; 9 bases align to TRBD1. V shed 3 bases, J shed 4 bases, and the junction held 6 bases outside the gene matches. The CDR3 runs to 15 residues. CDR1 is KGHSH, CDR2 LQKENI, per germline. CDR3 nucleotides: TGTGCCAGCTCACCGGCGGGACAGGGTCTCTATGGCTACACCTTC. Protein: CASSPAGQGLYGYTF.

This clone occurred once. The V gene is TRBV9, the J gene TRBJ2-2, with TRBD1 matching 8 bases. V shed 6 bases, J shed 2 bases, and the junction held 12 bases outside the gene matches. The CDR3 runs 17 residues. CDR1 and CDR2 from the germline V gene are SGDLS and YYNGEE. In DNA, the CDR3 is TGTGCCAGCACAAATAGAAGGGACAGGATAAACACCGGGGAGCTGTTTTTT. Translation gives CASTNRRDRINTGELFF.

CDR3 sequence (DNA): TGTGCCAGTAGGCAAGGGGGGGAGGGTGAGCAGTTCTTC. Amino acids: CASRQGGEGEQFF. V usage is TRBV19 and J usage is TRBJ2-1; tentatively, D is TRBD2 (7 bases). Between the trimmed V and J ends, which lost 6 bases and 9 bases, there was a span of 15 bases. Per the germline V gene, CDR1 is LNHDA and CDR2 is SQIVND (reference sequence). The CDR3 is 13 amino acids.

The V gene is TRBV12-5, the J gene TRBJ1-1; 8 positions agree with TRBD1. The germline V gene has CDR1 LGHNT and CDR2 FRNRAP. The V segment lost 0 bases and the J segment 7 bases; nucleotides outside the gene matches: 13. The CDR3 extends over 17 amino acids. CDR3 loop: CASGLVLNTGTGFEAFF. CDR3 DNA sequence: TGTGCTAGTGGTTTGGTACTCAATACCGGGACAGGATTTGAAGCTTTCTTT.

V gene TRBV23-1 combines with J gene TRBJ1-3; 7 nucleotides line up with TRBD1. TRBV23-1 carries the ORF label, with uncertain function. Trimming took 7 bases from V and 1 from J; bases not matched to a gene: 10. This CDR3 has 16 amino acids. The CDR3 is CASTRQGGLSGNTIYF. Written as DNA, the CDR3 is TGCGCCAGCACACGACAGGGTGGGCTATCTGGAAACACCATATATTTT.

The gene calls are TRBV7-9 and TRBJ1-2; TRBD1 aligns across 7 bases. The CDR3 runs 14 residues. Germline V lookup: CDR1 SEHNR, CDR2 FQNEAQ (reference sequence). The junction had 7 bases not matched to a gene; V was cut back by 4 bases and J by 5 bases. The CDR3 nucleotides are TGTGCCAGCAGCTCCAGACAGGGTTCATATGGCTACACCTTC. Amino acids: CASSSRQGSYGYTF.

The chain links TRBV11-2 to TRBJ2-3, with D hard to call. Germline loops: CDR1 SGHAT, CDR2 FQNNGV. Trimming pared 5 bases from V and 6 bases from J, leaving 12 bases between. The CDR3 sequence is 13 residues long. DNA for the CDR3: TGTGCCAGCAGCGTGGGCCGGTGGGATACGCAGTATTTT. Its translation: CASSVGRWDTQYF.

This clone has more than one count but fewer than ten. The CDR3 DNA reads as TGTGCCAGCAGCCAAGACCAGCGGGGGGTTTCCTACAATGAGCAGTTCTTC. Translating it yields CASSQDQRGVSYNEQFF. The chain uses TRBV3-1 (or the pseudogene TRBV3-2) and TRBJ2-1; 9 nucleotides align to TRBD2. CDR3 length equals 17 residues. Germline CDR1 is LGHDT and CDR2 is YNNKEL (reference sequence). With 0 bases clipped from V and 1 base from J, the junction kept 4 bases outside the gene matches.

The CDR3 sequence: CASKNRDTNYGYTF. The DNA of the CDR3 is TGTGCCAGCAAGAATAGGGACACCAACTATGGCTACACCTTC. The genes are TRBV3-1 (or the pseudogene TRBV3-2) and TRBJ1-2; possibly TRBD1 for D (6 bases). Germline CDR1 reads LGHDT; CDR2 reads YNNKEL (reference sequence). The ends were cut back, 7 bases at V and 2 bases at J, with 14 bases in the middle. The CDR3 is 14 residues long.

The chain uses TRBV9 and TRBJ2-5, with D possibly matching TRBD2 (7 bases). The V end was cut by 3 bases, the J end by 5 bases, with 14 bases between. Germline V gene data show CDR1 as SGDLS and CDR2 as YYNGEE. The CDR3 length is 14 residues. The CDR3 coding sequence is TGTGCCAGCAGCGGGGGGGGCGGCTTTGAGACCCAGTACTTC. Its protein product is CASSGGGGFETQYF.

The chain carries TRBV19 and TRBJ1-2; TRBD1 matches at 9 bases. J lost 4 bases, V lost 3 bases, and 9 bases had no gene match. CDR1 and CDR2 (germline): LNHDA, SQIVND (reference sequence). This CDR3 is 16 amino acids long. DNA of the CDR3: TGTGCCAGTAGTATGCCCTACAGGGGGCGAGGCTATGGCTACACCTTC. Translation gives CASSMPYRGRGYGYTF. Based on the CDR3 plus reference TRBV19 and TRBJ1-2, the full variable domain is DGGITQSPKYLFRKEGQNVTLSCEQNLNHDAMYWYRQDPGQGLRLIYYSQIVNDFQKGDIAEGYSVSREKKESFPLTVTSAQKNPTAFYLCASSMPYRGRGYGYTFGSGTRLTVV.

The V gene is TRBV19, the J gene TRBJ2-3, with 7 nucleotides matching TRBD1. This CDR3 comprises 15 residues. CDR1 and CDR2 (germline): LNHDA, SQIVND (reference sequence). V shed 3 bases and J 1 base; nucleotides not matched to a gene: 4. The CDR3 region has the DNA TGTGCCAGTAGTATCACAGGGGCCGGCACAGATACGCAGTATTTT. It specifies CASSITGAGTDTQYF.

This clone was recorded at least ten times. The rearrangement joins TRBV6-2 or TRBV6-3 to TRBJ1-2, with D unresolved. CDR3 length equals 15 residues. The ends were cut back, 5 bases at V and 0 bases at J, with 13 bases in the middle. Germline V gene lookup returns CDR1 MNHEY and CDR2 SVGEGT. The CDR3 bases are TGTGCCAGCAGTGCTCGGGTCGATACTAACTATGGCTACACCTTC. This translates into CASSARVDTNYGYTF.

CDR3 nucleotides: TGTGCCAGCAGCCCTAACGACAGGTACGAGCAGTACTTC. Translating it yields CASSPNDRYEQYF. This chain joins TRBV3-1 (or the pseudogene TRBV3-2) and TRBJ2-7; D is perhaps TRBD1 (6 bases). The CDR3 spans 13 residues. The ends were cut back, 4 bases at V and 4 bases at J, with 11 bases in the middle. Per the germline V gene, CDR1 is LGHDT and CDR2 is YNNKEL (reference sequence).

This clone was counted a few times. V is TRBV12-5 and J is TRBJ2-1; D is ambiguous. This CDR3 has 15 residues. Trimming took 2 bases from V and 5 from J, leaving 13 bases between them. The germline V gene has CDR1 LGHNT and CDR2 FRNRAP. Written as DNA, the CDR3 is TGTGCTAGTGGTTTGCCCCACATAACTAACAATGAGCAGTTCTTC. Protein: CASGLPHITNNEQFF.

V is TRBV9 and J is TRBJ1-4; D perhaps matches TRBD1 (6 bases). The germline V and J ends were trimmed by 3 bases and 3 bases, with 9 bases remaining between them. This CDR3 has 14 amino acids. Germline values: CDR1 SGDLS, CDR2 YYNGEE. CDR3 in amino acids: CASSEGGSNEKLFF. CDR3 bases: TGTGCCAGCAGCGAGGGGGGGTCTAATGAAAAACTGTTTTTT.

The chain has TRBV2 and TRBJ1-2; D is unresolved. The germline gives CDR1 SNHLY, CDR2 FYNNEI. The CDR3 has 11 amino acids. The CDR3 DNA follows: TGTGCGAATACAGCTAACTATGGCTACACCTTC. Its protein product is CANTANYGYTF.

The chain links TRBV7-2 to TRBJ1-4; D is possibly TRBD1 (5 bases). V was cut by 3 bases and J by 5 bases, with 13 bases left in between. Germline values: CDR1 SGHTA, CDR2 FQGNSA. The CDR3 sequence is 15 residues long. The DNA for the CDR3 is TGTGCCAGCAGCTTTGGCCAGGGATTCAATGAAAAACTGTTTTTT. Amino acid sequence: CASSFGQGFNEKLFF.

The V and J genes are TRBV7-8 and TRBJ1-1; D is uncertain. The V gene lost 0 bases and the J gene lost 1 base, with 6 bases spanning the gap. The V gene's germline CDR1 is SGHVS and CDR2 FQNEAQ. CDR3 length: 14 amino acids. CDR3 DNA sequence: TGTGCCAGCAGCTTAGCATACGGGAACACTGAAGCTTTCTTT. Translated: CASSLAYGNTEAFF.

The V and J genes are TRBV9 and TRBJ1-6; 8 nucleotides align to TRBD1. Trimming took 7 bases from V and 6 from J; bases not matched to a gene: 3. The CDR3 length is 13 residues. Germline CDR1 SGDLS, CDR2 YYNGEE. The CDR3 spells CASADRVNSPLHF. The CDR3 region has the DNA TGTGCCAGCGCGGACAGGGTTAATTCACCCCTCCACTTT.

This clone was observed a single time. The chain is built from TRBV7-3 and TRBJ2-1; 7 bases are a match to TRBD2. In germline, CDR1 is SGHTA, CDR2 FQGTGA. This CDR3 contains 12 residues. V lost 5 bases and J lost 12; bases outside the gene matches: 7. DNA of the CDR3: TGTGCCAGCAGCCCCCGGGGCGGGAGGCAGTTCTTC. This translates into CASSPRGGRQFF.

CDR3 sequence: CASSESGFWGATNEKLFF. In DNA form, the CDR3 reads TGTGCCAGCAGTGAAAGCGGCTTTTGGGGGGCAACTAATGAAAAACTGTTTTTT. The chain carries TRBV6-1 and TRBJ1-4, with a possible D match to TRBD1 (5 bases). Trimming stripped 2 bases from V and 0 bases from J, with 16 bases between. The CDR3 consists of 18 residues. In germline, CDR1 is MNHNS, CDR2 SASEGT.